This TCR beta chain appears in the sequencing data of a study of T cells after yellow fever vaccination. Germline V gene data show CDR1 as KGHSH and CDR2 as LQKENI. CDR3 length equals 16 residues. V shed 1 base and J 3 bases; nucleotides not matched to a gene: 4. Study-wide findings and caveats: Contamination by abundant bulk-population clonotypes could be present in FACS-sorted repertoires. Just a small share of clonotypes turned up in the CD4 compartment as well as the CD8 compartment. Most primary-vaccination clones reappeared after the booster (about 95% CD4, roughly 88% CD8). Faster peaking, at day 5 versus 15, marked a secondary response that was weaker.

With respect to this clonotype: As yet, its antigen is unknown.

In TCRdb, the 5' RACE reads were re-called with MiXCR into one record per CDR3 protein. Of about 360,000 distinct CDR3 sequences in the sample, 6% to 8% were seen once. The chain carries TRBV18 and TRBJ1-1; 11 bases are shared with TRBD1. The sequence came from a man aged 30 to 45 who received the YFV17D yellow fever vaccine. The sequencing here drew on PBMCs, taken 5 days after the yellow fever booster vaccination. The CDR3 nucleotides read TGTGCCAGCTCACCACGGGACAGGGGGTTTGACACTGAAGCTTTCTTT. This translates into CASSPRDRGFDTEAFF.